What follows are 22 T cell receptor beta chains derived from one specimen sequenced in a study of cytomegalovirus exposure and HLA in healthy donors. 60 Vbeta and 13 Jbeta primers were used in PCR. The data were produced by immunoSEQ multiplex PCR, yet TCRdb's version contains in-frame clones alone and is incomplete. The sample carries 90,000 to 140,000 clones, 78% recorded once. Sequencing was done on a sample of PBMCs. These receptors all stem from a male donor in good health and CMV-seronegative.

This chain joins TRBV5-1 and TRBJ1-1; the D is unclear. Trimming took off 6 bases at V and 3 bases at J, with 15 bases between the two ends. Germline lookup yields CDR1 SGHRS and CDR2 YFSETQ. CDR3 length equals 14 residues. The CDR3 is CASNLMGSDTEAFF. CDR3 nucleotides: TGCGCCAGCAACCTAATGGGCAGTGACACTGAAGCTTTCTTT.

This rearrangement joins TRBV30 to TRBJ2-7, with a possible D match to TRBD1 (5 bases). This CDR3 comprises 14 residues. V gave up 2 bases and J gave up 1 base, with 12 bases separating them. Germline lookup yields CDR1 GTSNPN and CDR2 SVGIG (reference sequence). The CDR3 DNA sequence: TGTGCCTGGAGTACCGGGCAGGGATCCTACGAGCAGTACTTC. It yields the protein CAWSTGQGSYEQYF.

CDR3 protein: CASRPEQGDTEAFF. DNA for the CDR3: TGTGCCAGCAGGCCAGAACAGGGCGACACTGAAGCTTTCTTT. The chain uses TRBV2 and TRBJ1-1, with a tentative D call TRBD1 (6 bases). Per germline, CDR1 SNHLY and CDR2 FYNNEI. The CDR3 has 14 residues. The V gene lost 6 bases and the J gene lost 3 bases, with 14 bases spanning the gap.

The V call is TRBV10-3, the J call TRBJ2-6, with 9 bases aligning to TRBD1. CDR3 length: 17 amino acids. With 5 bases clipped from V and 0 bases from J, the junction kept 5 bases outside the gene matches. Germline CDR1 and CDR2: ENHRY and SYGVKD. This chain's CDR3 is CAISWTGDPSGANVLTF. CDR3 nucleotides: TGTGCCATCAGTTGGACAGGGGACCCCTCTGGGGCCAACGTCCTGACTTTC.

A single count supports this clone. V usage is TRBV4-2 and J usage is TRBJ1-6; no firm D call. Trimming took off 4 bases at V and 13 bases at J, with 14 bases between the two ends. This CDR3 is 13 amino acids long. Germline V gives CDR1 LGHNA, CDR2 YNFKEQ. CDR3: CASSPGEGTPLHF. CDR3 nucleotide sequence: TGTGCCAGCAGCCCAGGTGAGGGTACTCCCCTCCACTTT.

This clone was detected once. The gene calls are TRBV18 and TRBJ2-7, with TRBD2 matching over 9 bases. Unmatched junction bases numbered 4, after V lost 3 bases and J lost 7 bases. The CDR3 covers 13 residues. In germline, CDR1 is KGHSH, CDR2 LQKENI. Here the CDR3 DNA reads TGTGCCAGCTCACCCCTAGCGGGACGGGAGCAGTACTTC. This translates into CASSPLAGREQYF.

This chain connects TRBV28 to TRBJ1-1; D perhaps matches TRBD1 (6 bases). This CDR3 is built from 12 residues. Trimming stripped 1 base from V and 10 bases from J, with 10 bases between. Germline V gene data show CDR1 as MDHEN and CDR2 as SYDVKM. In DNA, the CDR3 is TGTGCCAGCAGTTTATCCCAGGGGAGAGCTTTCTTT. Its translation: CASSLSQGRAFF.

This clone was found once. This chain joins TRBV5-1 and TRBJ2-5, with D possibly matching TRBD1 (6 bases). The V end lost 4 bases, the J end lost 1 base, and 11 bases lay between the germline ends. Per germline, CDR1 SGHRS and CDR2 YFSETQ. This CDR3 is 14 amino acids long. The CDR3 loop reads CASSPGQPQETQYF. CDR3 bases: TGCGCCAGCAGCCCCGGACAGCCCCAAGAGACCCAGTACTTC.

Concerning this clone itself: An end of the junction does not agree with germline; a read error may underlie this. The V gene is TRBV11-2, the J gene TRBJ2-1; 8 bases fit TRBD2. Germline V gene lookup returns CDR1 SGHAT and CDR2 FQNNGV. The CDR3 covers 14 residues. The CDR3: CASNLGGRRDEQFF. The DNA of the CDR3 is TGTGCCAGCAACTTAGGCGGGAGGAGGGATGAGCAGTTCTTC.

This clone occurred a few times. The chain recombines TRBV5-8 with TRBJ2-7, with TRBD1 matching over 7 bases. This CDR3 is 15 amino acids long. The junction had 8 bases not matched to a gene; V was cut back by 0 bases and J by 5 bases. Germline CDR1 reads SGHTS; CDR2 reads YDEGEE. CDR3 sequence: CASSLASGGKDEQYF. The CDR3 DNA follows: TGTGCCAGCAGCTTGGCGTCAGGGGGTAAAGACGAGCAGTACTTC.

The chain joins TRBV7-9 to TRBJ2-3; no clear D gene. The ends were cut back, 6 bases at V and 4 bases at J, with 23 bases in the middle. This CDR3 is 17 amino acids long. Germline loops: CDR1 SEHNR, CDR2 FQNEAQ (reference sequence). The CDR3 here is CASSPKLGGPYADTQYF. CDR3 in DNA: TGTGCCAGCAGTCCGAAGTTGGGTGGGCCTTACGCAGATACGCAGTATTTT.

CDR3 amino acids: CASSLTGISYNEQFF. CDR3 nucleotides: TGTGCCAGCAGTTTAACGGGGATTTCTTACAATGAGCAGTTCTTC. The chain is built from TRBV27 and TRBJ2-1; possible D gene TRBD2, 5 bases. The length of the CDR3 is 15 residues. CDR1 is MNHEY, CDR2 SMNVEV, per germline (reference sequence). The V end lost 2 bases, the J end lost 4 bases, and 12 bases lay between the germline ends.

This chain connects TRBV6-5 to TRBJ2-7; 10 nucleotides line up with TRBD2. V lost 5 bases to trimming and J lost 4 bases; unmatched junction nucleotides: 5. The V gene's germline CDR1 is MNHEY and CDR2 SVGAGI. This CDR3 contains 14 residues. The CDR3 reads CASSGAGGPYEQYF. The CDR3 DNA follows: TGTGCCAGCAGTGGAGCGGGAGGGCCTTACGAGCAGTACTTC.

This rearrangement joins TRBV2 to TRBJ2-1; 14 bases are shared with TRBD2. V lost 7 bases and J lost 4; bases outside the gene matches: 18. The V gene's germline CDR1 is SNHLY and CDR2 FYNNEI. The CDR3 has 20 amino acids. Here the CDR3 reads CASTGGRRLAGGPQYNEQFF. CDR3 DNA: TGTGCCAGCACGGGGGGCCGACGACTAGCGGGAGGGCCCCAATACAATGAGCAGTTCTTC.

This sequence joins TRBV30 and TRBJ2-5; 8 positions agree with TRBD1. The V segment lost 1 base and the J segment 4 bases; nucleotides outside the gene matches: 5. There are 14 residues in the CDR3. Germline loops: CDR1 GTSNPN, CDR2 SVGIG (reference sequence). CDR3 coding DNA: TGTGCCTGGAGTGGGGGCAGGGGGCGAGAGACCCAGTACTTC. Encoded protein: CAWSGGRGRETQYF.

This rearrangement joins TRBV2 to TRBJ2-1, with TRBD2 identical over 9 bases. The V gene's germline CDR1 is SNHLY and CDR2 FYNNEI. V shed 5 bases, J shed 4 bases, and the junction held 9 bases outside the gene matches. The CDR3 has 16 residues. Written as DNA, the CDR3 is TGTGCCAGCAGTCTTAAGACTAGCGGCGTTTACAATGAGCAGTTCTTC. This encodes CASSLKTSGVYNEQFF.

V usage is TRBV19 and J usage is TRBJ2-1; 11 positions agree with TRBD2. CDR1 is LNHDA and CDR2 is SQIVND in the germline V gene (reference sequence). The CDR3 length is 15 residues. V was pared by 5 bases and J by 6 bases, with 6 bases of the junction left unmatched. The CDR3 nucleotides are TGTGCCAGTAGTCAGACTAGCGGGATCTTCAATGAGCAGTTCTTC. Translated, it gives CASSQTSGIFNEQFF.

The chain uses TRBV30 and TRBJ2-2; TRBD2 might be the D (5 bases). Trimming removed 0 bases at V and 7 bases at J, with 9 bases between. Germline V lookup: CDR1 GTSNPN, CDR2 SVGIG (reference sequence). The CDR3 sequence is 13 residues long. CDR3 protein: CAWSVVGLGELFF. CDR3 nucleotide sequence: TGTGCCTGGAGTGTAGTCGGACTCGGGGAGCTGTTTTTT.

V usage is TRBV4-2 and J usage is TRBJ2-5; 10 nucleotides match TRBD2. This CDR3 is 16 amino acids long. V dropped 1 base and J dropped 5; count of bases not matched to a gene: 7. Germline CDR1 and CDR2: LGHNA and YNFKEQ. CDR3 bases: TGTGCCAGCAGCCAAGCATCTAGCGGGAGCGGGGAGACCCAGTACTTC. It is translated as CASSQASSGSGETQYF.

V and J are TRBV7-9 and TRBJ2-7; TRBD2 matches at 8 bases. This CDR3 spans 17 amino acids. V lost 5 bases, J lost 5 bases, and 17 bases stayed unmatched. Germline-derived CDR1 and CDR2 are SEHNR and FQNEAQ (reference sequence). CDR3 residues: CASSPPGNSGISDEQYF. DNA of the CDR3: TGTGCCAGCAGCCCCCCAGGGAATAGCGGGATTAGTGACGAGCAGTACTTC.

This clone appeared a few times. The chain employs TRBV2 and TRBJ1-1; 10 bases are shared with TRBD1. Trimming at V came to 11 bases and at J to 3 bases, leaving 6 bases not matched to a gene. Per germline, CDR1 SNHLY and CDR2 FYNNEI. This CDR3 is 13 amino acids long. The CDR3 DNA is TGTGCCTCGGGGACAGGGGTAGACACTGAAGCTTTCTTT. It specifies CASGTGVDTEAFF. The whole variable domain, remainder taken from reference TRBV2 and TRBJ1-1, is EPEVTQTPSHQVTQMGQEVILRCVPISNHLYFYWYRQILGQKVEFLVSFYNNEISEKSEIFDDQFSVERPDGSNFTLKIRSTKLEDSAMYFCASGTGVDTEAFFGQGTRLTVV.

The sample holds one count of this clone. The rearrangement joins TRBV11-2 to TRBJ2-3; TRBD2 is a possible D gene (5 bases). The germline gives CDR1 SGHAT, CDR2 FQNNGV. Trimming cost V 8 bases and J 3 bases, with 18 bases left between them. The CDR3 is 15 residues long. The CDR3 loop reads CASGLRSGITDTQYF. CDR3 coding DNA: TGTGCCAGCGGCCTTAGATCGGGGATAACAGATACGCAGTATTTT.